This record concerns one T cell receptor (beta chain) sequence. Germline V gives CDR1 LNHDA, CDR2 SQIVND (reference sequence). The CDR3 consists of 12 residues. Unmatched junction bases numbered 3, after V lost 3 bases and J lost 10 bases. This record belongs to a study of Ad26.COV2.S vaccination and SARS-CoV-2 variants. Generated by immunoSEQ multiplex PCR, the TCRdb table keeps only in-frame clones and is missing some. The repertoire has more than 300,000 clones, 70% to 90% of them found once; the top ten carry 9.5% to 12%. Treatment noted: roughly 18 received Ad26.COV2.S at low or high dose, single or two shots; about 5 received placebo; per-sample allocation not given. Each sample was drawn 63 days after the first injection (of vaccine or placebo).

This receptor was identified in a person aged 18-60 years who received the Ad26.COV2.S COVID-19 vaccine or a placebo. The material was peripheral blood, obtained in a trial of Ad26.COV2.S vaccine versus placebo. The gene calls are TRBV19 and TRBJ2-1; 7 bases are shared with TRBD2. CDR3 region: CASSIAGLEQFF. The CDR3 nucleotides read TGTGCCAGTAGTATTGCGGGACTAGAGCAGTTCTTC.